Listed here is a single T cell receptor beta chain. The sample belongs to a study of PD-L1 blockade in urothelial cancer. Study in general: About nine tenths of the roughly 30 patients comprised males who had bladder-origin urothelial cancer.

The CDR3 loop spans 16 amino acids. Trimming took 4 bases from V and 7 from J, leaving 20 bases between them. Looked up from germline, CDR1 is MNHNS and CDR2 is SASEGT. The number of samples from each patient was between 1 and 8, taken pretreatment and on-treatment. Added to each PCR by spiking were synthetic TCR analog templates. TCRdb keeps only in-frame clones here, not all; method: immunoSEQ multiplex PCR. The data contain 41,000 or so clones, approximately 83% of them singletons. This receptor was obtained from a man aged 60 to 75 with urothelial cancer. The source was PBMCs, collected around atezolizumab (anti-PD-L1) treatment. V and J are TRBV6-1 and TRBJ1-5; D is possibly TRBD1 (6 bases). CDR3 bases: TGTGCCAGCAGTGCGACAGGTTACCTCTCGGGGCAGCCCCAGCATTTT. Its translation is CASSATGYLSGQPQHF.